The 27 T cell receptor beta chains below all came from one sample that was sequenced in a study of T-cell memory formation after mild COVID-19 (dated by TCRdb to about 2021). Library prep was done by 5' RACE. This sample was sequenced with an Illumina NovaSeq 6000. TCRdb reprocessed the public reads (quality trimming at Q25 with fastp, clone calling with MiXCR) and kept in-frame beta chains. Each entry merges the rows of one CDR3 protein and shows their most common DNA and genes. For this sample there are tens of thousands of distinct CDR3 sequences; just under 8% appear just once. The ten largest clones capture approximately 28% of the sample. Sequencing used PBMCs or a T cell subset sorted from them (not recorded which). Receptors originate from a man in his late teens or twenties who had mild COVID-19 (a few samples of this study predate the infection). The sample titles of this study are shuffled in the database, so cell type and time point are left out; the donor was told from shared clones.

The chain recombines TRBV3-1 with TRBJ2-7; 9 bases agree with TRBD2. This CDR3 has 15 amino acids. Germline V gene sequence: CDR1 LGHDT, CDR2 YNNKEL (reference sequence). With 1 base clipped from V and 3 bases from J, the junction kept 4 bases outside the gene matches. CDR3 DNA: TGTGCCAGCAGCCAAGGGGTAGCGGGGGTCTACGAGCAGTACTTC. As protein: CASSQGVAGVYEQYF.

This clonotype has at least ten counts. The chain uses TRBV7-9 and TRBJ1-2; 8 nucleotides line up with TRBD1. The CDR3 extends over 14 amino acids. Germline CDR1 reads SEHNR; CDR2 reads FQNEAQ (reference sequence). Germline trimming cut 2 bases from V and 6 bases from J; bases unmatched to any gene: 5. In DNA, the CDR3 is TGTGCCAGCAGCTTACAGGGGGCGGCTGATGGCTACACCTTC. Translated, it gives CASSLQGAADGYTF.

This clonotype was found many times. J is TRBJ2-7 and V is TRBV5-1; no firm D call. The germline V gene has CDR1 SGHRS and CDR2 YFSETQ. The length of the CDR3 is 15 residues. Trimming left V 2 bases short and J 4 bases short, with 16 bases between. CDR3 in amino acids: CASSFYRRVRYEQYV. CDR3 in DNA: TGCGCCAGCAGCTTCTACCGTCGGGTACGGTACGAGCAGTACGTC.

This clonotype was counted at least ten times. The chain employs TRBV7-9 and TRBJ1-1; no clear D. Trimming removed 7 bases from V and 3 bases from J, with 9 bases in between. Germline assignment: CDR1 SEHNR and CDR2 FQNEAQ (reference sequence). The CDR3 covers 12 residues. In DNA form, the CDR3 reads TGTGCCAGCACCCCCACGGACACTGAAGCTTTCTTT. It codes for CASTPTDTEAFF.

As concerns this clonotype: This may stem from a read error, because a much larger clone lies one nucleotide away. The V and J genes are TRBV6-2 or TRBV6-3 and TRBJ2-1; no clear D gene. Trimming removed 6 bases at V and 8 bases at J, with 17 bases between. Germline-derived CDR1 and CDR2 are MNHEY and SVGEGT. This CDR3 region has 14 residues. As DNA, the CDR3 is TGTGCCAGCAGCACCCAATGGCTGACGGATGAGCAGTTCTTC. Translating gives CASSTQWLTDEQFF.

This clonotype has only a few counts. The gene calls are TRBV5-1 and TRBJ1-2, with D hard to call. Germline V CDR1 and CDR2: SGHRS, YFSETQ. Trimming pared 4 bases from V and 7 bases from J, leaving 23 bases between. This CDR3 contains 16 residues. DNA for the CDR3: TGCGCCAGCAGCCCGGATTTTGGCTCTTCGGATCGTGGCTACACCTTC. It translates to CASSPDFGSSDRGYTF.

This clonotype was seen more than once but under ten times. The chain carries TRBV19 and TRBJ2-1, with 7 bases fitting TRBD2. The CDR3 runs 15 residues. The germline CDR1 and CDR2 sequences are LNHDA and SQIVND (reference sequence). Trimming removed 7 bases from V and 10 bases from J; junction bases left unmatched: 16. CDR3 bases: TGTGCCAGTAAGTTTTTAGCGGGCGGTAGAAAAGAGCAGTTCTTC. Its translation is CASKFLAGGRKEQFF.

This clonotype was seen ten or more times. The CDR3 DNA follows: TGTGCCAGCAACTCCGGGACAGGGGGCTGGTTTAACACTGAAGCTTTCTTT. It is translated as CASNSGTGGWFNTEAFF. The gene calls are TRBV9 and TRBJ1-1; 12 bases agree with TRBD1. The germline V gene has CDR1 SGDLS and CDR2 YYNGEE. V lost 6 bases and J lost 2; bases outside the gene matches: 11. This CDR3 has 17 amino acids.

To note about this clonotype: Just one base apart from a much larger clone, this may be a read error. The CDR3 loop reads CASSPHRGRINQPQHF. In DNA, the CDR3 is TGTGCCAGCAGCCCCCACAGGGGCAGGATCAATCAGCCCCAGCATTTT. The chain couples TRBV7-2 to TRBJ1-5; 7 nucleotides line up with TRBD1. This CDR3 comprises 16 residues. Germline CDR1 reads SGHTA; CDR2 reads FQGNSA. V shed 5 bases, J shed 3 bases, and the junction held 10 bases outside the gene matches.

At least ten counts were recorded for this clonotype. The chain joins TRBV4-3 to TRBJ2-1; D might be TRBD1 or TRBD2, each matching 5 bases. CDR3 size: 15 residues. The germline CDR1 and CDR2 sequences are LGHNA and YSLEER. V lost 6 bases and J 4 bases, leaving 16 bases between the germline ends. CDR3: CASRPGTSKYNEQFF. CDR3 nucleotides: TGCGCCAGCAGACCCGGGACGTCAAAGTACAATGAGCAGTTCTTC.

This clonotype was counted only a few times. V and J are TRBV7-9 and TRBJ2-2, with 9 bases matching TRBD1. The length of the CDR3 is 15 residues. The germline V gene encodes CDR1 SEHNR and CDR2 FQNEAQ (reference sequence). Trimming took 4 bases from V and 6 from J; bases not matched to a gene: 6. The CDR3 nucleotides are TGTGCCAGCAGCTCCGCCGGGACAGGGCCCGGGGAGCTGTTTTTT. Its protein is CASSSAGTGPGELFF.

This clonotype has at least ten counts. The chain combines TRBV7-9 with TRBJ2-5; TRBD2 aligns across 10 bases. This CDR3 comprises 15 residues. The germline V gene has CDR1 SEHNR and CDR2 FQNEAQ (reference sequence). Trimming took 1 base from V and 1 from J; bases not matched to a gene: 0. In DNA, the CDR3 is TGTGCCAGCAGCTTAGGGACTAGCGGCCAAGAGACCCAGTACTTC. Translated, it gives CASSLGTSGQETQYF.

V gene TRBV11-3 combines with J gene TRBJ1-1; no firm D call. Germline V gene sequence: CDR1 SGHNT, CDR2 YENEEA. The CDR3 length is 13 residues. Trimming took 2 bases from V and 1 from J, leaving 5 bases between them. The CDR3, as DNA: TGTGCCAGCAGCTTAAACACGAACACTGAAGCTTTCTTT. Residues: CASSLNTNTEAFF.

This clonotype was detected only a few times. The chain carries TRBV2 and TRBJ1-1; D is ambiguous. CDR1 SNHLY and CDR2 FYNNEI come from the germline V gene. The CDR3 spans 14 residues. The ends were cut back, 3 bases at V and 5 bases at J, with 13 bases in the middle. The CDR3 loop reads CASSESSVGTEAFF. The CDR3 nucleotides read TGTGCCAGCAGTGAGAGCAGTGTGGGGACTGAAGCTTTCTTT.

This clonotype occurred many times. This chain links TRBV7-2 with TRBJ2-1, with TRBD2 matching 8 bases. Looked up from germline, CDR1 is SGHTA and CDR2 is FQGNSA. The CDR3 runs 16 residues. Trimming cost V 5 bases and J 7 bases; bases outside gene matches: 13. The CDR3 coding sequence is TGTGCCAGCAGCCCCGGCGGGGGGACCCCTCGAAATGAGCAGTTCTTC. Translation: CASSPGGGTPRNEQFF.

This clonotype was detected many times. The chain uses TRBV5-1 and TRBJ2-5; 7 bases align to TRBD2. Looked up from germline, CDR1 is SGHRS and CDR2 is YFSETQ. With 2 bases clipped from V and 4 bases from J, the junction kept 5 bases outside the gene matches. CDR3 length: 14 residues. This CDR3 reads CASSFWGGGETQYF. The CDR3 DNA reads TGCGCCAGCAGCTTCTGGGGGGGTGGAGAGACCCAGTACTTC.

The chain links TRBV5-6 to TRBJ2-2, with unresolved D. V was cut by 2 bases and J by 3 bases, with 11 bases left in between. CDR3 size: 15 residues. The germline gives CDR1 SGHDT, CDR2 YYEEEE. The CDR3 reads CASSLGSLYTGELFF. The CDR3 DNA sequence: TGTGCCAGCAGCTTAGGCTCCCTTTACACCGGGGAGCTGTTTTTT.

This clonotype was detected a few times. The chain carries TRBV20-1 and TRBJ2-5, with TRBD1 identical over 7 bases. The germline V gene encodes CDR1 DFQATT and CDR2 SNEGSKA (reference sequence). The CDR3 has 14 residues. The trim removed 7 bases at V and 2 bases at J, leaving 10 bases unmatched. CDR3 amino acids: CSGNHGTAQETQYF. The CDR3 DNA is TGCAGTGGGAATCACGGGACAGCTCAAGAGACCCAGTACTTC.

This clonotype came up many times. The rearrangement joins TRBV5-1 to TRBJ2-6; 7 bases agree with TRBD1. CDR1 SGHRS and CDR2 YFSETQ come from the germline V gene. The ends lost 2 bases at V and 1 base at J; junction bases unmatched: 3. The CDR3 sequence is 16 residues long. The CDR3 sequence is CASSLEGASGANVLTF. CDR3 in DNA: TGCGCCAGCAGCTTAGAGGGGGCGTCTGGGGCCAACGTCCTGACTTTC.

This clonotype was detected many times. The V call is TRBV29-1, the J call TRBJ2-1; the match to TRBD1 covers 7 bases. The CDR3 runs 14 residues. Per germline, CDR1 SQVTM and CDR2 ANQGSEA. V trimming: 6 bases; J trimming: 7 bases; junction bases outside the gene matches: 12. DNA of the CDR3: TGCAGCGTACTACAGGGGATCCTAGGGAATGAGCAGTTCTTC. Translation gives CSVLQGILGNEQFF.

This clonotype was counted ten times or more. This chain uses TRBV20-1 with TRBJ2-5; D gene uncertain. The CDR3 runs to 15 residues. V dropped 1 base and J dropped 5 bases, with 17 bases sitting between them. The germline gives CDR1 DFQATT, CDR2 SNEGSKA (reference sequence). CDR3 DNA: TGCAGTGCTAGAGGATGGGTGGGCCCGCGGGAGACCCAGTACTTC. Its protein product is CSARGWVGPRETQYF.

V and J are TRBV4-3 and TRBJ1-1; weak D call: TRBD1 (5 bases). This CDR3 contains 14 residues. Germline loops: CDR1 LGHNA, CDR2 YSLEER. V was cut by 0 bases and J by 4 bases, with 9 bases left in between. As DNA, the CDR3 is TGCGCCAGCAGCCAAGAAAAGGGGCTCACTGAAGCTTTCTTT. It is translated as CASSQEKGLTEAFF.

This clonotype was seen ten or more times. The rearrangement joins TRBV20-1 to TRBJ2-1; 7 nucleotides align to TRBD2. The CDR3 loop spans 12 amino acids. Looked up from germline, CDR1 is DFQATT and CDR2 is SNEGSKA (reference sequence). The ends lost 1 base at V and 6 bases at J; junction bases unmatched: 0. In DNA form, the CDR3 reads TGCAGTGCTAGAGCGGGAGGCAATGAGCAGTTCTTC. This translates into CSARAGGNEQFF.

This clonotype was seen repeatedly, ten times or more. This sequence joins TRBV6-2 or TRBV6-3 and TRBJ1-6; D is ambiguous. This CDR3 is 17 amino acids long. Trimming pared 2 bases from V and 7 bases from J, leaving 18 bases between. CDR1 MNHEY and CDR2 SVGEGT come from the germline V gene. The CDR3 nucleotides are TGTGCCAGCAGTTACACGGCAGGTTCTTATCGGAATTCACCCCTCCACTTT. Its protein is CASSYTAGSYRNSPLHF.

This rearrangement joins TRBV11-2 to TRBJ2-7; 7 nucleotides match TRBD2. V gave up 4 bases and J gave up 5 bases; unmatched junction bases: 5. The germline CDR1 and CDR2 sequences are SGHAT and FQNNGV. CDR3 size: 13 residues. CDR3 residues: CASSSWGGDEQYV. CDR3 sequence (DNA): TGTGCCAGCAGCTCCTGGGGGGGGGACGAGCAGTACGTC.

This chain joins TRBV28 and TRBJ2-3; no definite D call. V lost 8 bases to trimming and J lost 6 bases, with 15 bases between them. This CDR3 is 13 amino acids long. Per germline, CDR1 MDHEN and CDR2 SYDVKM. CDR3 sequence reads: CASGSGSLDTQYF. DNA of the CDR3: TGTGCCAGCGGGTCAGGTAGTTTGGATACGCAGTATTTT.

This clonotype was observed many times. The V call is TRBV20-1, the J call TRBJ2-3, with D unresolved. The CDR3 sequence is 12 residues long. Germline CDR1 DFQATT, CDR2 SNEGSKA (reference sequence). V was trimmed by 3 bases and J by 6 bases, leaving 10 bases between them. In nucleotides, the CDR3 is TGCAGTGCTAGCTTACCCCCGGATACGCAGTATTTT. Residues: CSASLPPDTQYF.